The present TCR beta chain was sequenced within a study of blood T cells in healthy people across ages. Study-level findings and limits: Naive and antigen-experienced cells were not separated, limiting conclusive comparison.

With respect to this clonotype: Its antigen remains unknown. A much more abundant neighbour one base away suggests this may be a read error.

The authors ran a second PCR of about 6 to 11 cycles using a sample-barcoded 5' primer and a J-beta primer mix. Each CDR3 protein is one row after TCRdb ran MiXCR on the 5' RACE reads. The sample gives 1.5 million to 2 million distinct CDR3 sequences, 28% of which show up once; less than 9.5% is in the top ten. Germline values: CDR1 SQVTM, CDR2 ANQGSEA. The CDR3 consists of 12 residues. J lost 4 bases, V lost 7 bases, and 4 bases had no gene match. The chain has TRBV29-1 and TRBJ2-1; 7 bases align to TRBD2. This receptor was taken from a woman in her 30s in good health. Sequencing was performed on blood. The CDR3 region has the DNA TGCAGCGGCGCTAGCGGATACAATGAGCAGTTCTTC. This codes for CSGASGYNEQFF.